Listed here is a single T cell receptor (beta chain). These data come from a study of OX40 agonist ivuxolimab in advanced cancers. Study as a whole: Those enrolled were approximately 83% male, with a mean age of about 60 years and ages from roughly 20 to 85.

The table came from immunoSEQ multiplex PCR; TCRdb's copy has only in-frame clones and leaves some out. In the table there are some 99,000 clones, roughly 95% of which are singletons. In germline, CDR1 is KGHSH, CDR2 LQKENI. Trimming cost V 2 bases and J 0 bases, with 5 bases left between them. The CDR3 has 13 residues. This clonotype originated in an adult with an advanced solid tumor such as melanoma, head and neck, liver or kidney cancer. Sequenced here: CD4+ or CD8+ T cells sorted from blood, sampled in a trial of the OX40 agonist ivuxolimab. The chain recombines TRBV18 with TRBJ2-7; D possibly uses TRBD1 or TRBD2 (5 bases each). As DNA, the CDR3 is TGTGCCAGCTCACCAGGGGGCTCCTACGAGCAGTACTTC. Translation: CASSPGGSYEQYF.